The following is a T cell receptor beta chain sequence with its context. A single count supports this clone. Its antigen specificity is not known. Per-nucleotide qualities are absent, and no much larger clonotype sits a single base away. TCRbeta CDR3 regions were amplified from genomic DNA by means of the immunoSEQ Assay, a bias-controlled multiplex PCR. Turning to the authors' computational methods: The number of nucleated cells in each sample was estimated from the amplification of reference gene primers within the assay. To quantify the absolute abundance of each unique TCRbeta CDR3 rearrangement, sequence reads were collapsed and filtered. Productive Simpson clonality was computed per sample as the square root of Simpson's diversity index over productive rearrangements. In TCRdb, the immuneACCESS table is reduced to in-frame sequences with V and J assigned. These tables do not hold every clone; where another copy was compared, an unresolved V gene accounts for under half, and the others remain unexplained. V and J calls and clone size come straight from that table; D and trimming were deduced from the DNA. For this sample the table gives 150,000 to 200,000 clones, of which about 89% were detected only once. The ten most abundant clones make up roughly 0.77% of the sample.

The data stem from a study of blood T cell repertoires in COVID-19 (TCRdb year 2020). Concerning the study at large: Samples from collaborators originated in the United States, Italy and Spain and spanned both the acute and convalescent phases of COVID-19. The material from the prospective study consisted of cDNA or gDNA derived from T cells, B-cell-depleted T cells, or PBMCs. Deeply sampled blood TCRbeta repertoires from subjects exposed to, actively infected with, or recovered from COVID-19 were included in the dataset. A freely available public database, intended as a resource for researchers studying the immune response to SARS-CoV-2, is where the repertoires were released. The samples were drawn from the first 160 participants of the ongoing ImmuneRACE study and from roughly 1,300 subjects provided by 6 global collaborators. Nearly every sample came with metadata listing a de-identified subject ID, COVID-19 status, age in years and sex. Where available, HLA class I and class II types were taken from metadata supplied by the sample provider and were not determined by assay-based typing.

Enrolling through a virtual design, the prospective study's participants ranged in age from roughly 18 to 90 years and lived across about two dozen United States geographic areas. Cohort assignment in the prospective study relied on participant-reported clinical history from a screening survey and a study questionnaire. ImmuneRACE Cohort 3 recovered participants were defined by two consecutive negative NP/OP PCR tests, healthcare professional clearance, or symptom resolution. Each participant in the prospective study had whole blood, serum and a nasopharyngeal or oropharyngeal swab collected by mobile phlebotomists. Over a roughly 2-month period, participants in the prospective study had the option of providing additional blood draws and questionnaires. Prospective study blood samples were shipped either frozen or at room temperature before DNA extraction. Including the terminal cysteine and phenylalanine, the CDR3 comprises 17 residues. Just CDR3 DNA is preserved here, 51 bases in frame from base 1. The germline V gene (reference sequence) specifies LNHDA as CDR1 and SQIVND as CDR2. V was cut back by 4 bases and J by 3 bases, leaving a gap of 18 bases between them.

Study-wide findings and limitations: Clinical and demographic metadata were provided uncurated, with the amount varying by source and participant.

The source material was PBMCs or T cells enriched from blood (not recorded which). The receptor was derived from a woman younger than 35 who had recovered from COVID-19. The rearrangement combines TRBV19 with TRBJ2-2; perhaps TRBD2 is the D gene, with 5 bases matching. For the CDR3, the sequence is CASSKKVEGADTGELFF. Here is the DNA: TGTGCCAGTAGTAAGAAGGTCGAGGGAGCGGACACCGGGGAGCTGTTTTTT.